A selection of T cell receptor beta chains follows, all from one sample in a study of cytomegalovirus exposure and HLA in healthy donors. Using immunoSEQ multiplex PCR, the repertoire was profiled, and TCRdb retains in-frame clones only, with some absent. The table lists 150,000 to 200,000 clones, roughly 85% of them singletons. Material: PBMCs. These receptors originate from a woman aged 50 to 60 in good health and CMV-seropositive. Both conserved end residues are part of each CDR3. A D gene is named only where the DNA matches it firmly. Size is omitted from some rows. Given values are once, few, many or a class for expanded clones.

size,J,D,V,DNA,CDR3
.,TRBJ2-7,TRBD2,TRBV19,TGTGCCAGTAGTACCCGGACTAGCGGAAACTACGAGCAGTACTTC,CASSTRTSGNYEQYF
.,TRBJ2-3,TRBD2,TRBV7-2,TGTGCCAGCAGCCCGATAGCGGGGGGAACGCAGTATTTT,CASSPIAGGTQYF
.,TRBJ2-1,TRBD1,TRBV6-5,TGTGCCAGCTCAAACAGGGGGCCGTACAATGAGCAGTTCTTC,CASSNRGPYNEQFF
.,TRBJ2-7,.,TRBV2,TGTGCCACCGCAAAGGACAGCAACTCCTACGAGCAGTACTTC,CATAKDSNSYEQYF
few,TRBJ1-2,TRBD1,TRBV19,TGTGCCAGTTCGTCAACGGGACAGGGGACTTCACACTATGGCTACACCTTC,CASSSTGQGTSHYGYTF
.,TRBJ1-1,.,TRBV5-6,TGTGCCAGCAGCTTGAACAGCCTGAACACTGAAGCTTTCTTT,CASSLNSLNTEAFF
.,TRBJ1-5,.,TRBV18,TGTGCCAGCTCAACCGGGACTAATCAGCCCCAGCATTTT,CASSTGTNQPQHF
.,TRBJ2-1,TRBD2,TRBV11-1,TGTGCCAGCAGCTTAGGGACTAGCAATGAGCAGTTCTTC,CASSLGTSNEQFF
.,TRBJ1-3,.,TRBV19,TGTGCCAGTAGTACCCGGGACTCTGGAAACACCATATATTTT,CASSTRDSGNTIYF
.,TRBJ2-1,TRBD2,TRBV5-1,TGCGCCAGCAGCATCAGGACTAGCGGGGGGTACAATGAGCAGTTCTTC,CASSIRTSGGYNEQFF
.,TRBJ2-4,TRBD2,TRBV4-1,TGCGCCAGCAGCCCGGGAGGGGGGGCTGACCCCAAAAACATTCAGTACTTC,CASSPGGGADPKNIQYF
.,TRBJ2-1,.,TRBV6-5,TGTGCCAGCAGTTACGTGCGTGTTACAGACAATGAGCAGTTCTTC,CASSYVRVTDNEQFF
few,TRBJ2-1,.,TRBV7-3,TGTGCCAGCAGCTATGGGCCAGGGGGGTCCGATGAGCAGTTCTTC,CASSYGPGGSDEQFF
.,TRBJ1-1,.,TRBV4-1,TGCGCCAGCAGCCAAGTTGGCAGTGCCACTGAAGCTTTCTTT,CASSQVGSATEAFF
.,TRBJ1-2,.,TRBV11-2,TGTGCCAGCAGCTTAGCTGGGGTTGGGAGCTATGGCTACACCTTC,CASSLAGVGSYGYTF
.,TRBJ2-1,.,TRBV10-1,TGCGCCAGCAGTGATCCAGGGAATGAGCAGTTCTTC,CASSDPGNEQFF
few,TRBJ2-5,TRBD1,TRBV7-9,TGTGCCAGCAGCACCCGACAGGGGTCCTCAGAGACCCAGTACTTC,CASSTRQGSSETQYF
once,TRBJ2-7,.,TRBV10-1,TGCGCCAGCAGTAGTAGCTTCTACGAGCAGTACTTC,CASSSSFYEQYF
few,TRBJ2-5,TRBD2,TRBV7-9,TGTGCCAGCAGCCAACCACTAGCGGCCGACCAAGAGACCCAGTACTTC,CASSQPLAADQETQYF
.,TRBJ1-4,.,TRBV28,TGTGCCAGCAGCTTGGCGGAAACTAATGAAAAACTGTTTTTT,CASSLAETNEKLFF
.,TRBJ2-3,.,TRBV19,TGTGCCAGTAGTATATTAGTAGGAGCCGCAGATACGCAGTATTTT,CASSILVGAADTQYF
.,TRBJ2-7,.,TRBV9,TGTGCCAGCAGCGCCGGGACACGGGTTTCCTACGAGCAGTACTTC,CASSAGTRVSYEQYF
few,TRBJ1-2,.,TRBV7-9,TGTGCCAGCAGCTTCGAGGTTTCCGGGAATGGCTACACCTTC,CASSFEVSGNGYTF
.,TRBJ1-1,.,TRBV29-1,TGCAGCGTTGAAAGGAGGGGCAGGACTGAAGCTTTCTTT,CSVERRGRTEAFF
.,TRBJ1-2,.,TRBV27,TGTGCCAGCAGTTTATTGGGGGTCCCGAGTGGGAGGGAGAACTATGGCTACACCTTC,CASSLLGVPSGRENYGYTF
.,TRBJ2-7,TRBD2,TRBV14,TGTGCCAGCAGCCGGATAGGACTAGCGGGAGGGAGGGCCTACGAGCAGTACTTC,CASSRIGLAGGRAYEQYF
.,TRBJ2-7,.,TRBV14,TGTGCCAGCAGCCAAGGGACTCTCAGCGAGCAGTACTTC,CASSQGTLSEQYF
.,TRBJ2-5,TRBD1,TRBV6-1,TGTGCCACCTCGGACAGGGGACTTGAAGAGACCCAGTACTTC,CATSDRGLEETQYF
.,TRBJ2-1,TRBD2,TRBV6-1,TGTGCCAGCAGTGCGGGACTAGCGGAGGTCAATGAGCAGTTCTTC,CASSAGLAEVNEQFF
.,TRBJ1-2,.,TRBV4-1,TGCGCCAGCAGCCAAGGGACAGCGAGGTCATATGGCTACACCTTC,CASSQGTARSYGYTF
.,TRBJ1-6,.,TRBV5-5,TGTGCCAGCAGCTCCCGGGGCGGGGGGACGAATAATTCACCCCTCCACTTT,CASSSRGGGTNNSPLHF
once,TRBJ2-1,TRBD2,TRBV5-1,TGCGCCAGCAGCCTCGCTAGCGGTTCCTACAATGAGCAGTTCTTC,CASSLASGSYNEQFF
.,TRBJ1-1,.,TRBV7-9,TGTGCCAGCAGCCGTGGGGCGGGAACTGAAGCTTTCTTT,CASSRGAGTEAFF
.,TRBJ2-7,.,TRBV15,TGTGCCACCAGCACCCGAAGGGGAACGCACGAGCAGTACTTC,CATSTRRGTHEQYF
.,TRBJ1-4,.,TRBV28,TGTGCCAGCAGTCAGGATATAAGACTGTTTTTT,CASSQDIRLFF
.,TRBJ1-2,TRBD1,TRBV9,TGTGCCAGCAGCGTAGGTCTGGGACAGGTGCGTGGCTACACCTTC,CASSVGLGQVRGYTF
.,TRBJ1-4,TRBD1,TRBV4-1,TGCGCCAGCAGACGATTGACAGGGGTTCCGGAAAAACTGTTTTTT,CASRRLTGVPEKLFF
.,TRBJ2-3,.,TRBV7-6,TGTGCCAGCAGTCCCCTCTTAGAAACTAGCACAGATACGCAGTATTTT,CASSPLLETSTDTQYF
.,TRBJ2-2,TRBD2,TRBV10-2,TGCGCCAGCGGGACTAGCGGGAGTAATGGGGAGCTGTTTTTT,CASGTSGSNGELFF
.,TRBJ1-5,.,TRBV2,TGTGCCAGCAGTGGGGACATTAATCAGCCCCAGCATTTT,CASSGDINQPQHF
.,TRBJ1-5,.,TRBV4-1,TGCGCCAGCAGCCAAGAAGGCACAGTTAATCAGCCCCAGCATTTT,CASSQEGTVNQPQHF
.,TRBJ2-6,.,TRBV6-1,TGTGCCACGTACAGCTCTGGGGCCAACGTCCTGACTTTC,CATYSSGANVLTF
.,TRBJ1-1,.,TRBV7-6,TGTGCCAGCAGCTTAGCCGGTATCGGCGGGAACACTGAAGCTTTCTTT,CASSLAGIGGNTEAFF